These 14 T cell receptor beta chains were all obtained from the same sample, sequenced in a study of T-cell memory formation after mild COVID-19. Each CDR3 protein is one row after TCRdb ran MiXCR on the 5' RACE reads. The sample holds 350,000 to 500,000 distinct CDR3 sequences; around 17% are singletons and the top ten take 20% to 25%. Sequencing input: PBMCs or a T cell subset sorted from them (not recorded which). These receptors all come from a man aged 18 to 35 who had mild COVID-19 (a few samples of this study predate the infection). Cell type and time point are not known.

This clonotype was counted between two and nine times. V gene TRBV21-1 combines with J gene TRBJ2-7; the listed D gene, TRBD1, was not tested against the DNA. TRBV21-1 is deemed a pseudogene. The CDR3 consists of 12 residues. The chain's CDR3 is CASGQGTYEQYV. The CDR3 DNA reads as TGTGCCAGCGGACAGGGTACCTACGAGCAGTACGTC.

J is TRBJ1-6 and V is TRBV6-5, with a weak D call TRBD1 (6 bases). The CDR3 runs 14 residues. Germline V gene lookup returns CDR1 MNHEY and CDR2 SVGAGI. Deletions cut 0 bases from V and 11 bases from J, with 11 bases between. The CDR3 sequence: CASSYSRQVAPLHF. The CDR3 coding sequence is TGTGCCAGCAGTTACTCTCGACAGGTAGCACCCCTCCACTTT.

J is TRBJ1-2 and V is TRBV7-9; D not resolved. The CDR3 extends over 14 amino acids. Per germline, CDR1 SEHNR and CDR2 FQNEAQ (reference sequence). V was pared by 1 base and J by 4 bases, with 10 bases between. Here the CDR3 reads CASSLGGSFYGYTF. In DNA, the CDR3 is TGTGCCAGCAGCTTAGGCGGCAGCTTCTATGGCTACACCTTC.

This clonotype was counted a few times. The rearrangement uses TRBV4-3 and TRBJ2-2, with D possibly being TRBD2 (5 bases). CDR3 length: 17 amino acids. V was pared by 0 bases and J by 0 bases, with 11 bases between. Germline V lookup: CDR1 LGHNA, CDR2 YSLEER. In DNA form, the CDR3 reads TGCGCCAGCAGCCAAGACTGGAGCGGATCGAACACCGGGGAGCTGTTTTTT. Encoded protein: CASSQDWSGSNTGELFF.

There are many counts of this clonotype. The chain uses TRBV5-5 and TRBJ1-5, with D perhaps TRBD1 (5 bases). This CDR3 spans 14 amino acids. Looked up from germline, CDR1 is SGHKS and CDR2 is YYEKEE (reference sequence). The V end lost 0 bases, the J end lost 4 bases, and 8 bases lay between the germline ends. The CDR3 sequence is CASSLGDRNQPQHF. The CDR3 DNA reads TGTGCCAGCAGCTTGGGGGACCGGAATCAGCCCCAGCATTTT.

This clonotype was detected ten times or more. This sequence joins TRBV6-6 and TRBJ1-5; no definite D call. V gave up 0 bases and J gave up 5 bases, with 2 bases separating them. The CDR3 sequence is 12 residues long. Germline CDR1 reads MNHNY; CDR2 reads SVGAGI (reference sequence). CDR3 sequence (DNA): TGTGCCAGCAGTTACTCAGATCAGCCCCAGCATTTT. Residues: CASSYSDQPQHF.

The sample holds a few counts of this clonotype. This chain joins TRBV10-3 and TRBJ2-1, with TRBD1 matching 9 bases. V lost 6 bases and J lost 1; bases outside the gene matches: 1. The germline CDR1 and CDR2 sequences are ENHRY and SYGVKD. This CDR3 has 14 amino acids. The CDR3 loop is CAIRGTGSYNEQFF. The CDR3 DNA reads as TGTGCCATCAGGGGGACAGGGTCCTACAATGAGCAGTTCTTC.

This clonotype was observed a few times. CDR3 region: CASSPRTGGIETQYF. CDR3 nucleotides: TGTGCCAGCAGCCCCCGAACAGGGGGCATAGAGACCCAGTACTTC. The gene calls are TRBV5-4 and TRBJ2-5; 9 positions agree with TRBD1. CDR3 length equals 15 residues. Trimming at V came to 4 bases and at J to 4 bases, leaving 8 bases not matched to a gene. Per germline, CDR1 SGHNT and CDR2 YYREEE (reference sequence). The full variable domain, completed using reference TRBV5-4 and TRBJ2-5, is ETGVTQSPTHLIKTRGQQVTLRCSSQSGHNTVSWYQQALGQGPQFIFQYYREEENGRGNFPPRFSGLQFPNYSSELNVNALELDDSALYLCASSPRTGGIETQYFGPGTRLLVL.

This clonotype was seen only once. The chain links TRBV6-5 to TRBJ2-7; D possibly corresponds to TRBD2 (6 bases). The CDR3 is made up of 13 amino acids. The V end was cut by 6 bases, the J end by 7 bases, with 16 bases between. Germline CDR1 reads MNHEY; CDR2 reads SVGAGI. CDR3 sequence reads: CASSPTRAGEQYV. As DNA, the CDR3 is TGTGCCAGCAGCCCCACTAGGGCGGGGGAGCAGTACGTC.

This clonotype has only a few counts. V is TRBV9 and J is TRBJ2-3, with D possibly matching TRBD2 (5 bases). Germline V CDR1 and CDR2: SGDLS, YYNGEE. V gave up 4 bases and J gave up 6 bases, with 12 bases separating them. CDR3 size: 13 residues. CDR3 DNA sequence: TGTGCCAGCAGCTCACCGAGGGAGGATACGCAGTATTTT. As protein: CASSSPREDTQYF.

V is TRBV7-7 and J is TRBJ2-5, with 8 positions matching TRBD1. The J segment lost 5 bases and the V segment lost 1 base, leaving 12 bases of the junction unmatched. Germline V gives CDR1 SSHAT, CDR2 FNYEAQ (reference sequence). The CDR3 covers 17 residues. Here the CDR3 reads CASSLGARRTGLETQYF. The CDR3 coding sequence is TGTGCCAGCAGCTTAGGAGCTAGGCGGACAGGGTTGGAGACCCAGTACTTC.

The chain couples TRBV27 to TRBJ1-1; 7 bases map to TRBD1. The germline V gene has CDR1 MNHEY and CDR2 SMNVEV (reference sequence). The CDR3 contains 14 residues. V lost 6 bases and J lost 2; bases outside the gene matches: 6. As DNA, the CDR3 is TGTGCCAGCAGGTTAAACAGGGGCAACACTGAAGCTTTCTTT. Translating it yields CASRLNRGNTEAFF.

This clonotype was detected a few times. The chain employs TRBV4-3 and TRBJ2-1; D remains unclear. Germline V lookup: CDR1 LGHNA, CDR2 YSLEER. Trimming took off 0 bases at V and 9 bases at J, with 15 bases between the two ends. This CDR3 has 15 amino acids. The CDR3 protein is CASSQEHLVYGEQFF. In DNA form, the CDR3 reads TGCGCCAGCAGCCAAGAACACTTAGTGTACGGTGAGCAGTTCTTC.

This clonotype was detected a few times. This chain links TRBV24-1 with TRBJ2-1; possible D gene TRBD1, 6 bases. The CDR3 sequence is 18 residues long. Germline V gene sequence: CDR1 KGHDR, CDR2 SFDVKD. Trimming left V 4 bases short and J 0 bases short, with 18 bases between. CDR3 sequence reads: CATSDEEAGVRSYNEQFF. CDR3 DNA: TGTGCCACCAGTGACGAGGAGGCAGGGGTACGCTCCTACAATGAGCAGTTCTTC.